The rows below give T cell receptor beta chains drawn from one sample of a study of lymphopenia after photon versus proton radiotherapy. Sequenced by immunoSEQ multiplex PCR; TCRdb stores in-frame clones only, minus some. The data show 67,000 or so clones, around 87% seen once. Sequencing used peripheral blood, obtained from a patient treated with proton-based radiotherapy. The receptors here all came from a man aged 80 or over with esophageal cancer. Both conserved end residues are part of each CDR3.

V gene: TRBV10-1
CDR3 protein: CASSEPGQLSEAFF

V gene: TRBV7-3
CDR3 protein: CASRSGLQGDTQYF

V gene: TRBV7-8
CDR3 protein: CASSLEPEETQYF

V gene: TRBV2
CDR3 protein: CASSGTTGYTGELFF

V gene: TRBV27
CDR3 protein: CASSWTGGEGGYTF

V gene: TRBV19
CDR3 protein: CASSILSAEAGELFF

V gene: TRBV6-1
CDR3 protein: CASSRGTGDSYEQYF

V gene: TRBV11-2
CDR3 protein: CASSPDRVGNTIYF

V gene: TRBV9
CDR3 protein: CASSVGHRGPVDTQYF

V gene: TRBV7-9
CDR3 protein: CASSSYQGSGYTF

V gene: TRBV6-1
CDR3 protein: CANSESELGNTEAFF

V gene: TRBV13
CDR3 protein: CASSLASRLRNEQFF

V gene: TRBV7-9
CDR3 protein: CASSSKDAVYEQYF

V gene: TRBV29-1
CDR3 protein: CSVDLGNRGLFSYEQYF

V gene: TRBV7-2
CDR3 protein: CASSLVQGGNTIYF

V gene: TRBV4-1
CDR3 protein: CASSQGLAGVGNEQFF

V gene: TRBV9
CDR3 protein: CASSADRGLTEAFF

V gene: TRBV2
CDR3 protein: CAIRTGARSNQPQHF

V gene: TRBV12-2
CDR3 protein: CASRLAEGDYEQYF

V gene: TRBV4-1
CDR3 protein: CASSPGTSGSLNEQFF

V gene: TRBV5-1
CDR3 protein: CASSLAGFDEQYF

V gene: TRBV18
CDR3 protein: CASSLGGYSYNEQFF

V gene: TRBV10-3
CDR3 protein: CAISAMDEQFF

V gene: TRBV29-1
CDR3 protein: CSVDGQYRFGGYTF

V gene: TRBV11-3
CDR3 protein: CASSKASSYNEQFF

V gene: TRBV7-2
CDR3 protein: CASSLAGGSAYNEQFF

V gene: TRBV5-5
CDR3 protein: CASSSDSGVAGDTQYF

V gene: TRBV27
CDR3 protein: CASSFPGLAGSDTQYF

V gene: TRBV19
CDR3 protein: CASSIVGTEIFNEQFF

V gene: TRBV9
CDR3 protein: CASSVEQGRTDTQYF

V gene: TRBV11-2
CDR3 protein: CASSVGGPVYEQYF

V gene: TRBV18
CDR3 protein: CASSPSRDTAYEQYF